This TCR beta chain comes out of a study of cytomegalovirus exposure and HLA in healthy donors. Each donor was nominally healthy when sampled (though unrecorded immune exposures were likely). On this clone itself: Antigen specificity is unknown.

CDR3 length: 14 residues. Per the germline V gene, CDR1 is MGHDK and CDR2 is SYGVNS. V shed 0 bases and J shed 0 bases, with 6 bases lying between them. PCR employed 60 Vbeta and 13 Jbeta primers. The data were produced by immunoSEQ multiplex PCR, yet TCRdb's version contains in-frame clones alone and is incomplete. In the table there are around 180,000 clones, around 77% of which are singletons. Study-level findings and limits: In a later analysis, a missense DCLRE1C variant was linked to TCR beta V- and J-gene trimming. Apparent HLA restriction characterized most CMV-associated TCR beta chains in a later analysis.

This sequence originates from a man aged 60 to 69 in good health and CMV-seronegative. The chain carries TRBV25-1 and TRBJ2-7, with D perhaps matching TRBD2 (5 bases). The sequencing input was PBMCs. The CDR3 reads CASSEYGSSYEQYF. CDR3 DNA sequence: TGTGCCAGCAGTGAATATGGGAGCTCCTACGAGCAGTACTTC.